One and the same sample provided the 27 T cell receptor beta chains below, sequenced in a study of blood T cell repertoires in COVID-19. Some clones are missing from TCRdb's copy, which holds only in-frame ones; the method was immunoSEQ multiplex PCR. This sample has a few hundred thousand clones; roughly 90% occur once, and the top ten carry under 8.5%. The specimen was peripheral blood. These TCRs come from a woman in her fifties or sixties with COVID-19, enrolled during active disease.

The chain links TRBV18 to TRBJ1-2; 8 nucleotides align to TRBD1. The CDR3 runs to 19 residues. V lost 3 bases and J lost 4; bases outside the gene matches: 19. CDR1 KGHSH and CDR2 LQKENI come from the germline V gene. The chain's CDR3 is CASSPPVRLPGGDGYGYTF. The CDR3 nucleotides are TGTGCCAGCTCACCCCCGGTCCGATTACCAGGGGGCGATGGCTATGGCTACACCTTC. The variable domain in full, completed from reference TRBV18 and TRBJ1-2, reads NAGVMQNPRHLVRRRGQEARLRCSPMKGHSHVYWYRQLPEEGLKFMVYLQKENIIDESGMPKERFSAEFPKEGPSILRIQQVVRGDSAAYFCASSPPVRLPGGDGYGYTFGSGTRLTVV.

This rearrangement joins TRBV9 to TRBJ1-2; D is unresolved. Germline V gene sequence: CDR1 SGDLS, CDR2 YYNGEE. V was cut by 0 bases and J by 4 bases, with 13 bases left in between. The CDR3 is 15 residues long. In nucleotides, the CDR3 is TGTGCCAGCAGCGTAGACCGGAGGGCAACCTATGGCTACACCTTC. It yields the protein CASSVDRRATYGYTF.

This clone was seen a single time. The chain carries TRBV7-2 and TRBJ2-7, with a weak D call TRBD2 (7 bases). This CDR3 has 16 amino acids. Deletions cut 5 bases from V and 6 bases from J, with 23 bases between. Germline values: CDR1 SGHTA, CDR2 FQGNSA. CDR3 bases: TGTGCCAGCAGCCCGCGCCCCGGGGGGCGAGACGGCGAGCAGTACTTC. Amino acid sequence: CASSPRPGGRDGEQYF.

The J gene is TRBJ2-1, the V gene TRBV5-1, with 8 bases aligning to TRBD2. CDR3 length: 15 residues. Germline V gene data show CDR1 as SGHRS and CDR2 as YFSETQ. The trim removed 0 bases at V and 7 bases at J, leaving 6 bases unmatched. The chain's CDR3 is CASSLEAGAQNEQFF. The CDR3 coding sequence is TGCGCCAGCAGCTTGGAAGCGGGGGCCCAAAATGAGCAGTTCTTC.

The rearrangement links TRBV7-6 to TRBJ2-2, with 8 bases fitting TRBD1. This CDR3 comprises 16 residues. Germline assignment: CDR1 SGHVS and CDR2 FNYEAQ. Germline trimming cut 2 bases from V and 2 bases from J; bases unmatched to any gene: 4. CDR3 coding DNA: TGTGCCAGCAGCTTACCAGGGGGCGCAAACACCGGGGAGCTGTTTTTT. This encodes CASSLPGGANTGELFF.

The genes are TRBV7-9 and TRBJ1-2, with a possible D match to TRBD1 (5 bases). Per germline, CDR1 SEHNR and CDR2 FQNEAQ (reference sequence). The CDR3 is 17 amino acids. The V gene lost 5 bases and the J gene lost 1 base, with 20 bases spanning the gap. The CDR3 is CASSPWGSTSLNYGYTF. Written as DNA, the CDR3 is TGTGCCAGCAGCCCCTGGGGCTCTACATCTCTTAACTATGGCTACACCTTC. The complete variable domain, with remaining parts taken from reference TRBV7-9 and TRBJ1-2, reads DTGVSQNPRHKITKRGQNVTFRCDPISEHNRLYWYRQTLGQGPEFLTYFQNEAQLEKSRLLSDRFSAERPKGSFSTLEIQRTEQGDSAMYLCASSPWGSTSLNYGYTFGSGTRLTVV.

The rearrangement uses TRBV6-1 and TRBJ1-1; weak D call: TRBD1 (6 bases). The CDR3 length is 14 residues. The V and J ends lost 3 bases and 4 bases respectively, with 12 bases between them. CDR1 and CDR2 (germline): MNHNS, SASEGT. The DNA of the CDR3 is TGTGCCAGCAGTGAGCAAACAGGGACCACTGAAGCTTTCTTT. Translated, it gives CASSEQTGTTEAFF.

The chain combines TRBV6-4 with TRBJ1-1; D is possibly TRBD1 (6 bases). With 6 bases removed from V and 6 bases from J, the gap between germline ends came to 17 bases. CDR1 is MRHNA, CDR2 SNTAGT, per germline. The CDR3 consists of 14 residues. CDR3 DNA: TGTGCCAGCAGCGACCACAGGGCTGGCGCTGAAGCTTTCTTT. Encoded protein: CASSDHRAGAEAFF.

The V call is TRBV5-1, the J call TRBJ2-7; D ambiguous. V lost 2 bases and J lost 0, with 9 bases in between. Germline assignment: CDR1 SGHRS and CDR2 YFSETQ. The CDR3 is made up of 14 amino acids. The CDR3 spells CASSLSQVSYEQYF. CDR3 bases: TGCGCCAGCAGCTTATCCCAGGTCTCCTACGAGCAGTACTTC.

The chain uses TRBV5-4 and TRBJ2-7; 8 bases match TRBD2. Per the germline V gene, CDR1 is SGHNT and CDR2 is YYREEE (reference sequence). After removal of 3 bases from V and 6 bases from J, the junction contained 8 bases not matched to a gene. The CDR3 runs 14 residues. CDR3 DNA: TGTGCCAGCAGCTCATCCCGGGGGGGCCTCGAGCAGTACTTC. Translating gives CASSSSRGGLEQYF.

The rearrangement uses TRBV4-2 and TRBJ2-5, with 13 bases matching TRBD2. The germline V gene has CDR1 LGHNA and CDR2 YNFKEQ. V dropped 3 bases and J dropped 7; count of bases not matched to a gene: 8. The CDR3 extends over 16 amino acids. For the CDR3, the DNA is TGTGCCAGCAGCCAGGGACTAGCGGGGACTCCAGGGACCCAGTACTTC. This translates into CASSQGLAGTPGTQYF.

The rearrangement links TRBV27 to TRBJ1-6; TRBD1 aligns across 9 bases. The CDR3 covers 14 residues. V was pared by 6 bases and J by 6 bases, with 3 bases of the junction left unmatched. Germline loops: CDR1 MNHEY, CDR2 SMNVEV (reference sequence). The CDR3 DNA follows: TGTGCCAGCAGCACGACAGGGGGTAATTCACCCCTCCACTTT. Translating gives CASSTTGGNSPLHF.

V is TRBV28 and J is TRBJ1-4, with 7 bases that match TRBD1. The ends lost 5 bases at V and 2 bases at J; junction bases unmatched: 5. The CDR3 runs to 15 residues. In germline, CDR1 is MDHEN, CDR2 SYDVKM. CDR3 amino acids: CASSPGGQTNEKLFF. The CDR3 nucleotides are TGTGCCAGCAGTCCTGGGGGACAGACTAATGAAAAACTGTTTTTT. Full variable domain (remainder filled in from reference TRBV28 and TRBJ1-4): DVKVTQSSRYLVKRTGEKVFLECVQDMDHENMFWYRQDPGLGLRLIYFSYDVKMKEKGDIPEGYSVSREKKERFSLILESASTNQTSMYLCASSPGGQTNEKLFFGSGTQLSVL.

V usage is TRBV6-2 or TRBV6-3 and J usage is TRBJ1-3; TRBD1 aligns across 8 bases. Losses at the gene ends were 6 bases for V and 8 bases for J; bases not matched to a gene: 6. The CDR3 is 13 residues long. The V gene's germline CDR1 is MNHEY and CDR2 SVGEGT. The CDR3 sequence: CASSATGGYTIYF. The CDR3, as DNA: TGTGCCAGCAGCGCCACAGGGGGATACACCATATATTTT.

The chain has TRBV19 and TRBJ1-5, with D possibly matching TRBD1 (5 bases). CDR3 length equals 13 residues. The germline CDR1 and CDR2 sequences are LNHDA and SQIVND (reference sequence). Trimming took 5 bases from V and 7 from J, leaving 12 bases between them. The CDR3 bases are TGTGCCAGTAGTTCCCCCCAGGGCCAGCCCCAGCATTTT. Translated: CASSSPQGQPQHF.

The genes are TRBV7-2 and TRBJ2-2, with TRBD2 identical over 13 bases. The CDR3 runs 14 residues. CDR1 is SGHTA and CDR2 is FQGNSA in the germline V gene. V was pared by 11 bases and J by 7 bases, with 7 bases of the junction left unmatched. CDR3 residues: CASRRTSGGGELFF. Written as DNA, the CDR3 is TGTGCCTCGCGGAGGACTAGCGGGGGCGGGGAGCTGTTTTTT.

This CDR3 is CASSLTSGGQETQYF. The CDR3 DNA reads TGTGCCAGCAGCTTAACGAGCGGGGGGCAGGAGACCCAGTACTTC. This chain uses TRBV7-3 with TRBJ2-5; 9 bases fit TRBD2. With V trimmed by 0 bases and J by 5 bases, 4 bases remained unmatched. Germline lookup yields CDR1 SGHTA and CDR2 FQGTGA. CDR3 size: 15 residues.

The chain's CDR3 is CASSKEMVADTQYF. The CDR3 nucleotides are TGTGCCAGCAGCAAGGAGATGGTGGCAGATACGCAGTATTTT. The chain carries TRBV21-1 and TRBJ2-3; TRBD2, the table's D call, lacks a check against the DNA. TRBV21-1 is flagged as a pseudogene. This CDR3 contains 14 residues.

V is TRBV9 and J is TRBJ2-7; TRBD2 agrees at 8 bases. V trimming: 0 bases; J trimming: 7 bases; junction bases outside the gene matches: 12. The CDR3 is made up of 16 amino acids. Per the germline V gene, CDR1 is SGDLS and CDR2 is YYNGEE. Here the CDR3 DNA reads TGTGCCAGCAGCGTAGGGGTAGCGGGGCCCGACTTAGAGCAGTACTTC. It translates to CASSVGVAGPDLEQYF. The whole variable domain, remainder taken from reference TRBV9 and TRBJ2-7, is DSGVTQTPKHLITATGQRVTLRCSPRSGDLSVYWYQQSLDQGLQFLIQYYNGEERAKGNILERFSAQQFPDLHSELNLSSLELGDSALYFCASSVGVAGPDLEQYFGPGTRLTVT.

This chain links TRBV29-1 with TRBJ2-1; D might be TRBD2 (6 bases). Trimming removed 7 bases at V and 4 bases at J, with 20 bases between. This CDR3 is built from 15 residues. Germline V lookup: CDR1 SQVTM, CDR2 ANQGSEA. DNA for the CDR3: TGCAGCGCAAGGGCCGCAGGCGGGGATTACAATGAGCAGTTCTTC. As protein: CSARAAGGDYNEQFF.

The chain links TRBV3-1 (or the pseudogene TRBV3-2) to TRBJ1-6, with a tentative D call TRBD1 (6 bases). The CDR3 is 16 residues long. The V gene lost 0 bases and the J gene lost 7 bases, with 13 bases spanning the gap. Germline CDR1 LGHDT, CDR2 YNNKEL (reference sequence). DNA for the CDR3: TGTGCCAGCAGCCAAGATGCAGGGGTGGACAATTCACCCCTCCACTTT. This gives the protein CASSQDAGVDNSPLHF.

The chain combines TRBV12-5 with TRBJ2-3; 14 bases agree with TRBD2. Losses at the gene ends were 7 bases for V and 1 base for J; bases not matched to a gene: 10. The CDR3 consists of 18 residues. Germline-derived CDR1 and CDR2 are LGHNT and FRNRAP. The CDR3 DNA sequence: TGTGCTAGTGCCTCCGGTAGGGGACTAGCGGGGGGCACAGATACGCAGTATTTT. Protein sequence: CASASGRGLAGGTDTQYF.

The rearrangement uses TRBV27 and TRBJ1-5; 9 bases align to TRBD1. Germline lookup yields CDR1 MNHEY and CDR2 SMNVEV (reference sequence). The CDR3 sequence is 15 residues long. After removal of 3 bases from V and 5 bases from J, the junction contained 5 bases not matched to a gene. The CDR3 sequence: CASSFGTGFDQPQHF. The CDR3 DNA reads as TGTGCCAGCAGTTTTGGGACAGGGTTTGATCAGCCCCAGCATTTT.

In this sample, this clone turned up once. The chain carries TRBV18 and TRBJ2-7; 9 nucleotides agree with TRBD1. CDR1 is KGHSH and CDR2 is LQKENI in the germline V gene. Germline trimming cut 3 bases from V and 5 bases from J; bases unmatched to any gene: 8. This CDR3 is 15 amino acids long. The CDR3 nucleotides are TGTGCCAGCTCACCCCCGGGACAGGGACCGAACGAGCAGTACTTC. Protein: CASSPPGQGPNEQYF.

The chain recombines TRBV5-8 with TRBJ2-1, with 10 bases that match TRBD2. Losses at the gene ends were 1 base for V and 7 bases for J; bases not matched to a gene: 5. The CDR3 runs 15 residues. In germline, CDR1 is SGHTS, CDR2 YDEGEE. CDR3 protein: CASSLLSGGQNEQFF. The CDR3 coding sequence is TGTGCCAGCAGCTTGCTTAGCGGGGGGCAGAATGAGCAGTTCTTC. The whole variable domain, filled in from reference TRBV5-8 and TRBJ2-1, reads EAGVTQSPTHLIKTRGQQATLRCSPISGHTSVYWYQQALGLGLQFLLWYDEGEERNRGNFPPRFSGRQFPNYSSELNVNALELEDSALYLCASSLLSGGQNEQFFGPGTRLTVL.

V is TRBV7-8 and J is TRBJ2-5, with a weak D call TRBD1 (6 bases). The V end was cut by 5 bases, the J end by 4 bases, with 14 bases between. Germline lookup yields CDR1 SGHVS and CDR2 FQNEAQ. CDR3 length: 14 amino acids. The CDR3 reads CASSLELDRETQYF. The CDR3, as DNA: TGTGCCAGCAGCCTAGAGTTGGACAGAGAGACCCAGTACTTC.

The CDR3 reads CASNQGGGANVLTF. CDR3 sequence (DNA): TGTGCCAGCAACCAGGGGGGTGGGGCCAACGTCCTGACTTTC. This chain uses TRBV5-4 with TRBJ2-6; tentative D call: TRBD1 (7 bases). This CDR3 has 14 amino acids. V shed 6 bases and J shed 3 bases, with 10 bases lying between them. CDR1 and CDR2 (germline): SGHNT, YYREEE (reference sequence).